These 7 T cell receptor beta chains were sequenced from one sample in a study of CD8+ T cells in alopecia areata. Regarding treatment: oral pan-JAK inhibitor, 5-10 mg twice daily. cDNA serving as the sequencing template came from extracted, reverse transcribed RNA. The assay was immunoSEQ multiplex PCR, and TCRdb's table has in-frame clones only and misses some. This table holds about 220,000 clones, more than 45% found once. The source material was CD4+ T cells sorted from blood, sampled at week 4, from a patient treated with tofacitinib. Every receptor here comes from a human donor with alopecia areata.

In its sample, this clone was seen a few times. V gene TRBV21-1 combines with J gene TRBJ2-2; the table's D call, TRBD1, was not checked against the DNA. TRBV21-1 is marked as a pseudogene. This CDR3 spans 16 amino acids. CDR3 coding DNA: TGTGCCAGCAGCCAAACAGGGAGAGCGAGCACCGGGGAGCTGTTTTTT. Translation: CASSQTGRASTGELFF.

This clone was seen a few times. V usage is TRBV27 and J usage is TRBJ1-2, with D maybe TRBD1 (6 bases). In germline, CDR1 is MNHEY, CDR2 SMNVEV (reference sequence). V was trimmed by 4 bases and J by 3 bases, leaving 9 bases between them. This CDR3 is built from 13 residues. This CDR3 is CASSSGQHYGYTF. CDR3 nucleotides: TGTGCCAGCAGTTCCGGACAGCACTATGGCTACACCTTC.

J is TRBJ2-7 and V is TRBV29-1; possibly TRBD1 for D (5 bases). The CDR3 extends over 14 amino acids. The V end lost 4 bases, the J end lost 3 bases, and 16 bases lay between the germline ends. CDR1 is SQVTM and CDR2 is ANQGSEA in the germline V gene. The CDR3 reads CSVASLQANYEQYF. CDR3 DNA sequence: TGCAGCGTTGCGAGTTTACAGGCCAACTACGAGCAGTACTTC.

This clone was seen only a few times. The rearrangement uses TRBV19 and TRBJ1-2; TRBD1 might be the D (6 bases). CDR3 length: 13 amino acids. From germline, CDR1 is LNHDA and CDR2 SQIVND (reference sequence). V shed 3 bases and J shed 7 bases, with 12 bases lying between them. In DNA, the CDR3 is TGTGCCAGTAGTATCGGACAGTTTGGTGGCTACACCTTC. Translated: CASSIGQFGGYTF. Combining the CDR3 with reference TRBV19 and TRBJ1-2 gives the whole variable domain DGGITQSPKYLFRKEGQNVTLSCEQNLNHDAMYWYRQDPGQGLRLIYYSQIVNDFQKGDIAEGYSVSREKKESFPLTVTSAQKNPTAFYLCASSIGQFGGYTFGSGTRLTVV.

This rearrangement joins TRBV7-3 to TRBJ2-3; D may be TRBD1 or TRBD2 (5 bases each). In germline, CDR1 is SGHTA, CDR2 FQGTGA. Trimming removed 5 bases from V and 2 bases from J, with 14 bases in between. This CDR3 has 15 residues. CDR3 nucleotide sequence: TGTGCCAGCAGCCCAACGGGGCTCCTCACAGATACGCAGTATTTT. The encoded protein is CASSPTGLLTDTQYF.

J is TRBJ2-1 and V is TRBV11-2; 12 nucleotides agree with TRBD2. The CDR3 extends over 15 amino acids. Germline V gene lookup returns CDR1 SGHAT and CDR2 FQNNGV. After removal of 3 bases from V and 4 bases from J, the junction contained 1 base not matched to a gene. CDR3 sequence reads: CASSLTSGGYNEQFF. In DNA, the CDR3 is TGTGCCAGCAGCTTGACTAGCGGGGGTTACAATGAGCAGTTCTTC.

Here the CDR3 DNA reads TGTGCCAGCAGCTCCCACGGGGCGGGGGCCAACGTCCTGACTTTC. It specifies CASSSHGAGANVLTF. The chain carries TRBV7-2 and TRBJ2-6; D tentatively fits TRBD1 or TRBD2 (5 bases each). Germline assignment: CDR1 SGHTA and CDR2 FQGNSA. Between the trimmed V and J ends, which lost 4 bases and 4 bases, there was a span of 11 bases. This CDR3 has 15 residues.